Shown below are 5 T cell receptor beta chains from a single sample sequenced in a study of T cells after yellow fever vaccination. TCRdb passed the 5' RACE reads through MiXCR, listing each CDR3 protein once. Found here are approximately 130,000 distinct CDR3 sequences, approximately 16% of them singletons; the top ten hold roughly 41%. Specimen: CD8+ T cells sorted from PBMCs, collected 5 days after the yellow fever booster vaccination. Every receptor here comes from a young man who received the YFV17D yellow fever vaccine.

This chain links TRBV12-3 or TRBV12-4 with TRBJ2-5; the match to TRBD1 covers 8 bases. The CDR3 covers 16 residues. J gave up 4 bases and V 0 bases, and 7 bases lay outside the gene matches. The CDR3 protein is CASSLARTGLGETQYF. CDR3 nucleotides: TGTGCCAGCAGTTTAGCCAGGACAGGGCTTGGAGAGACCCAGTACTTC.

This clonotype was observed at least ten times. The genes are TRBV6-5 and TRBJ1-5; D is ambiguous. Germline loops: CDR1 MNHEY, CDR2 SVGAGI. The V gene lost 0 bases and the J gene lost 9 bases, with 6 bases spanning the gap. This CDR3 is 12 amino acids long. CDR3 loop: CASSYSTGPQHF. CDR3 coding DNA: TGTGCCAGCAGTTACTCGACGGGGCCCCAGCATTTT.

The chain carries TRBV6-5 and TRBJ2-1, with D tentatively TRBD2 (5 bases). This CDR3 is built from 13 residues. CDR1 MNHEY and CDR2 SVGAGI come from the germline V gene. V dropped 2 bases and J dropped 5 bases, with 7 bases sitting between them. Here the CDR3 reads CASSYEGDNEQFF. The CDR3 DNA is TGTGCCAGCAGTTACGAGGGAGACAATGAGCAGTTCTTC.

The chain recombines TRBV19 with TRBJ1-5; possibly TRBD1 for D (6 bases). Between the trimmed V and J ends, which lost 6 bases and 0 bases, there was a span of 18 bases. CDR1 is LNHDA and CDR2 is SQIVND in the germline V gene (reference sequence). The CDR3 runs to 17 residues. CDR3 region: CASSPLPGEYSNQPQHF. For the CDR3, the DNA is TGTGCCAGTAGCCCCCTTCCAGGGGAGTATAGCAATCAGCCCCAGCATTTT.

This clonotype occurred a few times. This chain connects TRBV13 to TRBJ1-2; 12 nucleotides agree with TRBD1. J was trimmed by 5 bases and V by 1 base; bases with no gene match: 5. This CDR3 is 16 amino acids long. Germline loops: CDR1 PRHDT, CDR2 FYEKMQ (reference sequence). Here the CDR3 reads CASSLEGQGAQYGYTF. For the CDR3, the DNA is TGTGCCAGCAGCTTAGAGGGACAGGGGGCGCAATATGGCTACACCTTC.